This T cell receptor beta chain was profiled in a study of blood T cell repertoires in COVID-19. Authors' data handling: By means of reference gene primer amplification, nucleated cell counts were estimated. Clones were sequenced by immunoSEQ multiplex PCR, and TCRdb holds only the in-frame ones, with some missing. The D gene and trimming were derived from the DNA, and the V and J assignments and clone size from that table. The sample has some 120,000 clones, about nine tenths seen once; the top ten hold around 4.6%. The CDR3 contains 15 residues. Germline V lookup: CDR1 SGHVS, CDR2 FQNEAQ. V shed 4 bases and J 5 bases; nucleotides not matched to a gene: 5.

The sequenced sample was peripheral blood. V gene TRBV7-8 combines with J gene TRBJ2-1; 10 nucleotides match TRBD2. This TCR came from a man aged 55 to 70 with COVID-19, enrolled during active disease. CDR3 sequence reads: CASSSSGSPNNEQFF. The DNA of the CDR3 is TGTGCCAGCAGCTCTAGCGGGAGCCCCAACAATGAGCAGTTCTTC.